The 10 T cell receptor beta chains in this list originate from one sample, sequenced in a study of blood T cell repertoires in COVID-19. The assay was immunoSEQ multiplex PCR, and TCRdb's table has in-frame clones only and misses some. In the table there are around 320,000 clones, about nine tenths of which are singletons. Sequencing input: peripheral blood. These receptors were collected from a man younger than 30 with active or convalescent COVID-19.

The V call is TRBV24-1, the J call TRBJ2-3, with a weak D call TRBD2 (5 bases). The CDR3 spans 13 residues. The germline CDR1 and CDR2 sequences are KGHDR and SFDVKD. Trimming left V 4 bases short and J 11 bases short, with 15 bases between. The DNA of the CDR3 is TGTGCCACCAGTGAGAGGGCTCCGATGGAGCAGTATTTT. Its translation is CATSERAPMEQYF.

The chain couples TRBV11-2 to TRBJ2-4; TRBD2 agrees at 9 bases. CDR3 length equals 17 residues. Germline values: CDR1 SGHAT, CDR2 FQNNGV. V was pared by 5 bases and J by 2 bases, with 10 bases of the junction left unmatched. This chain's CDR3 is CASSPTVSGGSKNIQYF. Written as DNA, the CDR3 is TGTGCCAGCAGCCCGACGGTTAGCGGGGGATCCAAAAACATTCAGTACTTC.

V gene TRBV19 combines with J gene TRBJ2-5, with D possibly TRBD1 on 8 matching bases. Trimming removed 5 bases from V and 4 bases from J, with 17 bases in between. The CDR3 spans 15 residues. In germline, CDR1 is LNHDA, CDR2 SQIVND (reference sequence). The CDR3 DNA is TGTGCCAGTAGTGGGAACAGGGGGAGGGCAGAGACCCAGTACTTC. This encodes CASSGNRGRAETQYF.

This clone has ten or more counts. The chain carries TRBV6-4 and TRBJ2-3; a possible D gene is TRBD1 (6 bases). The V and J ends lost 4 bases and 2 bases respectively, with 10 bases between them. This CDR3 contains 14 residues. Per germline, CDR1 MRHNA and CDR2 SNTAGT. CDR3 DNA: TGTGCCAGCAGTGCGGGGACATCCACAGATACGCAGTATTTT. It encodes CASSAGTSTDTQYF.

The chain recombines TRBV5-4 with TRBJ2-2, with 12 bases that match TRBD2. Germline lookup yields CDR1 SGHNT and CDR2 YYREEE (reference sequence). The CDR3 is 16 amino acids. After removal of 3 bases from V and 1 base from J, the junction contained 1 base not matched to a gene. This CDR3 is CASSSGLAGNTGELFF. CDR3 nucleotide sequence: TGTGCCAGCAGCTCGGGACTAGCGGGGAACACCGGGGAGCTGTTTTTT.

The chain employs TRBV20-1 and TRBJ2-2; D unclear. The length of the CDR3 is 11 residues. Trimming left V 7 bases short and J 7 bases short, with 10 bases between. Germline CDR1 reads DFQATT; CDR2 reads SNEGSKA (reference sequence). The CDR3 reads CSGVRGGELFF. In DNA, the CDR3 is TGCAGTGGAGTCCGTGGCGGGGAGCTGTTTTTT.

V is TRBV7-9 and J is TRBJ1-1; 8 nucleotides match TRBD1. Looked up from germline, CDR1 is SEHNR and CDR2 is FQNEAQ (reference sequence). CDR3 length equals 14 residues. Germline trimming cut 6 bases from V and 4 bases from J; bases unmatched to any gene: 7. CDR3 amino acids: CASRPTGEGTEAFF. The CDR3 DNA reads TGTGCCAGCAGACCGACAGGGGAAGGCACTGAAGCTTTCTTT.

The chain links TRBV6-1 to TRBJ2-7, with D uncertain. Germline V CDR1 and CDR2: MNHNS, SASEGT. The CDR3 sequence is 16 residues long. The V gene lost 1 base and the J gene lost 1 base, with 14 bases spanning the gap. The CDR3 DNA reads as TGTGCCAGCAGTGAAGTTGCAGGTCTTATATCCTACGAGCAGTACTTC. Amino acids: CASSEVAGLISYEQYF.

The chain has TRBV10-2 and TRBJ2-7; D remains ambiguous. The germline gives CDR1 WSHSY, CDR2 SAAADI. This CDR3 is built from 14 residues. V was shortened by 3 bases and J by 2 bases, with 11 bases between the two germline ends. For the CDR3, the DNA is TGCGCCAGCAGTGATCTTCTAACTACCTACGAGCAGTACTTC. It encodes CASSDLLTTYEQYF.

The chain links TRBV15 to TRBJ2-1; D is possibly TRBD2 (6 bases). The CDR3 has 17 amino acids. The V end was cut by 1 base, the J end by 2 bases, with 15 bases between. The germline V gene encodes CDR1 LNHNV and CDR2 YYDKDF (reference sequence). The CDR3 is CATSRVRVERAYNEQFF. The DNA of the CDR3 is TGTGCCACCAGCAGAGTACGTGTCGAGCGGGCCTACAATGAGCAGTTCTTC.